This T cell receptor beta chain was recovered during a study of OX40 agonist ivuxolimab in advanced cancers. Study information: Participants averaged approximately 61 years of age (range roughly 23 to 79) and were approximately 81% male. Overall study results and limits: Nonresponders included some who also had low normalized T-cell clonal expansion.

The length of the CDR3 is 14 residues. V was clipped by 5 bases and J by 3 bases, with 13 bases between them. Germline V gives CDR1 MNHNS, CDR2 SASEGT. Sequenced by immunoSEQ multiplex PCR; TCRdb stores in-frame clones only, minus some. The table lists around 72,000 clones, approximately 89% of them singletons. About this clone itself: Its antigen is still unknown.

V gene TRBV6-1 combines with J gene TRBJ1-1; D might be TRBD1 (6 bases). This clonotype was sampled from an adult with an advanced solid tumor such as melanoma, head and neck, liver or kidney cancer. Specimen: CD4+ or CD8+ T cells sorted from blood, collected in a trial of the OX40 agonist ivuxolimab. The CDR3 here is CASSRQATDTEAFF. For the CDR3, the DNA is TGTGCCAGCAGTCGACAGGCGACCGACACTGAAGCTTTCTTT.